This T cell receptor beta chain was recorded in a study of OX40 agonist ivuxolimab in advanced cancers. Across the study: Treatment of patients was with ivuxolimab, an agonistic anti-OX40 (CD134) antibody. With a range of roughly 20 to 85, age averaged approximately 60 years, and about 82% were male. Findings and limits, study-wide: Partial responders treated at 0.1-3.0 mg/kg exhibited clonal expansion among the lowest measured. Expanded clones were, on average, more numerous in CD8+ T cells than in CD4+.

Clones were read by immunoSEQ multiplex PCR, and TCRdb kept only the in-frame ones, dropping some. The sample carries nearly 80,000 clones, 70% to 85% recorded once. As concerns this clone: Its antigen is unidentified.

The CDR3 consists of 13 residues. The V gene's germline CDR1 is MNHNS and CDR2 SASEGT. V dropped 4 bases and J dropped 6 bases, with 12 bases sitting between them. The sample here was CD4+ or CD8+ T cells sorted from blood, taken in a trial of the OX40 agonist ivuxolimab. The sequence was obtained from an adult with an advanced solid tumor such as melanoma, head and neck, liver or kidney cancer. The chain carries TRBV6-1 and TRBJ1-2; D is possibly TRBD1 (5 bases). This CDR3 reads CASSAGFFDGYTF. The CDR3 bases are TGTGCCAGCAGTGCAGGGTTTTTCGATGGCTACACCTTC.